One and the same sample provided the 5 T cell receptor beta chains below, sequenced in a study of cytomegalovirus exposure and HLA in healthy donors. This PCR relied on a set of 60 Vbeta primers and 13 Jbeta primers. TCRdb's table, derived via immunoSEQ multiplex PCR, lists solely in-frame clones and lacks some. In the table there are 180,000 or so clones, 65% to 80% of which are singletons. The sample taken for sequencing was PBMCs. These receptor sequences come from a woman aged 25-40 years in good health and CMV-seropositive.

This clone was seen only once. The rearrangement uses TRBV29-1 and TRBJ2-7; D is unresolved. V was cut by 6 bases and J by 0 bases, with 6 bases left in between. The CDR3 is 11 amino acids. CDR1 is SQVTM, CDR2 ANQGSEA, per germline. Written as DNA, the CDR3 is TGCAGCGTGCTCTACTCCTACGAGCAGTACTTC. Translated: CSVLYSYEQYF.

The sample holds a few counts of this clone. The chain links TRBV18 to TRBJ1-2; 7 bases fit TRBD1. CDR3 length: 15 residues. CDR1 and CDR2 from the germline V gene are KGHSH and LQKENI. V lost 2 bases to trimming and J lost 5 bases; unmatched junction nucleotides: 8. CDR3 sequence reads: CASSPDLQGIYGYTF. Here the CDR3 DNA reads TGTGCCAGCTCACCAGATCTACAGGGGATTTATGGCTACACCTTC.

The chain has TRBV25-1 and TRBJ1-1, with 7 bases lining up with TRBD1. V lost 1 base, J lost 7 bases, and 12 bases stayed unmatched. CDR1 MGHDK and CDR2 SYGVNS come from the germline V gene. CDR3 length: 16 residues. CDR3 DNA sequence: TGTGCCAGCAGTGAATGGGGGATGGGGCAGGGGGATGAAGCTTTCTTT. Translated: CASSEWGMGQGDEAFF. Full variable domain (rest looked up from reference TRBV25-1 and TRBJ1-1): EADIYQTPRYLVIGTGKKITLECSQTMGHDKMYWYQQDPGMELHLIHYSYGVNSTEKGDLSSESTVSRIRTEHFPLTLESARPSHTSQYLCASSEWGMGQGDEAFFGQGTRLTVV.

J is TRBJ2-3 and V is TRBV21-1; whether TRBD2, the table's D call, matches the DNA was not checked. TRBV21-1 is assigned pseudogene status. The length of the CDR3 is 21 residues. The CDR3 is CASSQMETSGNPKGSTDTQYF. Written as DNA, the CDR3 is TGTGCCAGCAGCCAAATGGAGACTAGCGGGAACCCTAAGGGGAGCACAGATACGCAGTATTTT.

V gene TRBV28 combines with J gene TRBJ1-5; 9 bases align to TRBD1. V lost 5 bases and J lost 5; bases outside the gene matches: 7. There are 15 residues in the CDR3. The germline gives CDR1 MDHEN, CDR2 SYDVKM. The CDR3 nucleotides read TGTGCCAGCAGTCAACAGGGGGCCGGGGATCAGCCCCAGCATTTT. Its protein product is CASSQQGAGDQPQHF.